In this sample, the clone carrying this T cell receptor beta chain turned up a few times. Its target is not known. Unmatched junction bases numbered 5, after V lost 0 bases and J lost 6 bases. The germline V gene has CDR1 SGHNT and CDR2 YYREEE (reference sequence). This CDR3 region has 14 residues. This entry belongs to a study of cytotoxic CD8 clonotypes in ibrutinib-treated CLL. Overall study: The samples contained over 250,000 productive templates on average. They also contained an average of about 100,000 productive rearrangements.

Study results and caveats: Patients had baseline clonality above age-matched healthy donors, and this clonality moved with circulating CD8+ T-cell counts.

The intended depth for sequencing was 1 in 200,000 to 1 in 1 million T cells. The repertoire was sequenced with immunoSEQ multiplex PCR; TCRdb's copy has only in-frame clones and lacks some. The sample lists around 140,000 clones, about 72% seen once, with approximately 27% in the top ten. This sequence was found in a human donor with chronic lymphocytic leukemia. Specimen: PBMCs, collected after 12 months of ibrutinib treatment. This chain connects TRBV5-4 to TRBJ2-7; 8 nucleotides align to TRBD1. CDR3 sequence: CASSLAQGAGEQYF. CDR3 in DNA: TGTGCCAGCAGCTTGGCCCAGGGGGCGGGCGAGCAGTACTTC.